This T cell receptor (beta chain) was sequenced during a study of T cell responses to AZD1222 COVID-19 vaccine. In this sample, this clone turned up once. Generated by immunoSEQ multiplex PCR, the TCRdb table keeps only in-frame clones and is missing some. This sample has 200,000 or so clones, with roughly 92% found just once. In germline, CDR1 is LNHNV, CDR2 YYDKDF (reference sequence). The CDR3 loop spans 15 amino acids. V lost 0 bases, J lost 1 base, and 9 bases lay in between. The sequence was collected from an adult in good health. The sequencing here drew on peripheral blood, taken on day 0 of AZD1222 vaccination. The gene calls are TRBV15 and TRBJ1-1; possibly TRBD1 for D (5 bases). The CDR3 region is CATSRDRVGNTEAFF. In nucleotides, the CDR3 is TGTGCCACCAGCAGAGACAGGGTTGGGAACACTGAAGCTTTCTTT.